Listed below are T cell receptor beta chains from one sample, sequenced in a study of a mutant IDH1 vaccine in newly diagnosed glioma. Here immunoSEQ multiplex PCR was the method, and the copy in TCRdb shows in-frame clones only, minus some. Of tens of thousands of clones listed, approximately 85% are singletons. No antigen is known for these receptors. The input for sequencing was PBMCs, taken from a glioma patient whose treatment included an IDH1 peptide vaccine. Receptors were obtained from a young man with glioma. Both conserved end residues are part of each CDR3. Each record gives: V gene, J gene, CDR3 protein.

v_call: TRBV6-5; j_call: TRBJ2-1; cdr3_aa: CASRYNMGAAYNEQFF
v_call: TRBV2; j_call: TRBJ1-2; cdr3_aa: CASRVTGSYGYTF
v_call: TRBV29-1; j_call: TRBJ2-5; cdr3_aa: CSVNQGMEETQYF
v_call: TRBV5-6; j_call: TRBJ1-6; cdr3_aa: CASSLRDRGAYNSPLHF
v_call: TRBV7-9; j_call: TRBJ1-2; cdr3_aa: CASSPLAGAPGYTF
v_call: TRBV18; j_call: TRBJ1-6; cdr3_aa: CASSPSEGNSPLHF
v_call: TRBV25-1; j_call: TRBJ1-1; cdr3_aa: CASSRQGTVREAFF
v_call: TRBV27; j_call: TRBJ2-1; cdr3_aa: CATTPTGTGLYNEQFF
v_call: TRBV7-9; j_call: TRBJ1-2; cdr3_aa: CASSSNPTRENGYTF
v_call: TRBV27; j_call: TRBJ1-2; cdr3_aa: CASSLSTGGSGYTF
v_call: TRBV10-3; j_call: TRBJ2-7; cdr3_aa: CAIRDRGSSYEQYF
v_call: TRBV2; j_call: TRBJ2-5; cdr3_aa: CASSEKGPQETQYF
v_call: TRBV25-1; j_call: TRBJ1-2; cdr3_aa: CASRGQTNYGYTF
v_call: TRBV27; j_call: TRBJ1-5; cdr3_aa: CASSLSGQVNQPQHF
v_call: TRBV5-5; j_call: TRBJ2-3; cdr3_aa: CASSQHSFSGGPRSTDTQYF
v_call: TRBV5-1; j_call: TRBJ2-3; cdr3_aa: CASSSTDTQYF
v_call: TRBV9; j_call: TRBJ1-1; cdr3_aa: CASRVGQGVGRAFF
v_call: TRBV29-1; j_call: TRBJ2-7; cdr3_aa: CSVVRGGDEQYF
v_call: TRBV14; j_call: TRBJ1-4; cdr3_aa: CASSHILIREKLFF
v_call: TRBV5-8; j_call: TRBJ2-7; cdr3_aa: CASSTNYEQYF
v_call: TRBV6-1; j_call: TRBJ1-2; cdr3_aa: CASNSNRVGGGYTF
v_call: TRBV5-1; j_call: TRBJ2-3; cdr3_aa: CASSFLELLQGRDTQYF
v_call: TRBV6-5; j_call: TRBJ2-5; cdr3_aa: CASRGGKETQYF
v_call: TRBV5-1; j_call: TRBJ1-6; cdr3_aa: CASSKAGQGVSPLHF
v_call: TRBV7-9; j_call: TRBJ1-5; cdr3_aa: CASSPGTNQPQHF
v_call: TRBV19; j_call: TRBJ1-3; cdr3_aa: CASRRGRSGNTIYF
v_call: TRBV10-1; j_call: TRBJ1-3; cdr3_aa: CASSETRVSGNTIYF
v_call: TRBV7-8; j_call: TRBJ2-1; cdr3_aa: CASSPGSTRYNEQFF
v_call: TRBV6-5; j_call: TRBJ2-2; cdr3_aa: CASSYSRGYTGELFF
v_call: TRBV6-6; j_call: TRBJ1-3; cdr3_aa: CASSYRVTSGNTIYF
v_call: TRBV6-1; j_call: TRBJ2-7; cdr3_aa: CASSEEPRSYEQYF
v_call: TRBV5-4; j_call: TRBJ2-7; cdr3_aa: CASSPRAGSSSYEQYF
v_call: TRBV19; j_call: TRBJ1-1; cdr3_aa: CASSRKLGQGNTEAFF
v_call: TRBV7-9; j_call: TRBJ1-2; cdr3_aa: CASSLLYRSSYGYTF
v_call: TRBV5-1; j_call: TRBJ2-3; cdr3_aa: CASRSRGRQDTQYF
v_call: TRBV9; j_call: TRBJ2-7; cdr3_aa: CASSAGSTSYEQYF
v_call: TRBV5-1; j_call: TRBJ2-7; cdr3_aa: CASSFTGDEQYF
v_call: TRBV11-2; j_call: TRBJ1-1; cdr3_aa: CASSLGRWGNTEAFF
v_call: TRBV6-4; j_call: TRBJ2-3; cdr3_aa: CASSDSTSGAITDTQYF
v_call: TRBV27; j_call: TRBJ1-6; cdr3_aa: CASSFYNNSPLHF
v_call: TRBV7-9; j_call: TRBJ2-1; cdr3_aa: CASSPPLGTYNEQFF
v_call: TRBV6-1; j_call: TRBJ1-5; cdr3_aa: CASSHGRTNQPQHF